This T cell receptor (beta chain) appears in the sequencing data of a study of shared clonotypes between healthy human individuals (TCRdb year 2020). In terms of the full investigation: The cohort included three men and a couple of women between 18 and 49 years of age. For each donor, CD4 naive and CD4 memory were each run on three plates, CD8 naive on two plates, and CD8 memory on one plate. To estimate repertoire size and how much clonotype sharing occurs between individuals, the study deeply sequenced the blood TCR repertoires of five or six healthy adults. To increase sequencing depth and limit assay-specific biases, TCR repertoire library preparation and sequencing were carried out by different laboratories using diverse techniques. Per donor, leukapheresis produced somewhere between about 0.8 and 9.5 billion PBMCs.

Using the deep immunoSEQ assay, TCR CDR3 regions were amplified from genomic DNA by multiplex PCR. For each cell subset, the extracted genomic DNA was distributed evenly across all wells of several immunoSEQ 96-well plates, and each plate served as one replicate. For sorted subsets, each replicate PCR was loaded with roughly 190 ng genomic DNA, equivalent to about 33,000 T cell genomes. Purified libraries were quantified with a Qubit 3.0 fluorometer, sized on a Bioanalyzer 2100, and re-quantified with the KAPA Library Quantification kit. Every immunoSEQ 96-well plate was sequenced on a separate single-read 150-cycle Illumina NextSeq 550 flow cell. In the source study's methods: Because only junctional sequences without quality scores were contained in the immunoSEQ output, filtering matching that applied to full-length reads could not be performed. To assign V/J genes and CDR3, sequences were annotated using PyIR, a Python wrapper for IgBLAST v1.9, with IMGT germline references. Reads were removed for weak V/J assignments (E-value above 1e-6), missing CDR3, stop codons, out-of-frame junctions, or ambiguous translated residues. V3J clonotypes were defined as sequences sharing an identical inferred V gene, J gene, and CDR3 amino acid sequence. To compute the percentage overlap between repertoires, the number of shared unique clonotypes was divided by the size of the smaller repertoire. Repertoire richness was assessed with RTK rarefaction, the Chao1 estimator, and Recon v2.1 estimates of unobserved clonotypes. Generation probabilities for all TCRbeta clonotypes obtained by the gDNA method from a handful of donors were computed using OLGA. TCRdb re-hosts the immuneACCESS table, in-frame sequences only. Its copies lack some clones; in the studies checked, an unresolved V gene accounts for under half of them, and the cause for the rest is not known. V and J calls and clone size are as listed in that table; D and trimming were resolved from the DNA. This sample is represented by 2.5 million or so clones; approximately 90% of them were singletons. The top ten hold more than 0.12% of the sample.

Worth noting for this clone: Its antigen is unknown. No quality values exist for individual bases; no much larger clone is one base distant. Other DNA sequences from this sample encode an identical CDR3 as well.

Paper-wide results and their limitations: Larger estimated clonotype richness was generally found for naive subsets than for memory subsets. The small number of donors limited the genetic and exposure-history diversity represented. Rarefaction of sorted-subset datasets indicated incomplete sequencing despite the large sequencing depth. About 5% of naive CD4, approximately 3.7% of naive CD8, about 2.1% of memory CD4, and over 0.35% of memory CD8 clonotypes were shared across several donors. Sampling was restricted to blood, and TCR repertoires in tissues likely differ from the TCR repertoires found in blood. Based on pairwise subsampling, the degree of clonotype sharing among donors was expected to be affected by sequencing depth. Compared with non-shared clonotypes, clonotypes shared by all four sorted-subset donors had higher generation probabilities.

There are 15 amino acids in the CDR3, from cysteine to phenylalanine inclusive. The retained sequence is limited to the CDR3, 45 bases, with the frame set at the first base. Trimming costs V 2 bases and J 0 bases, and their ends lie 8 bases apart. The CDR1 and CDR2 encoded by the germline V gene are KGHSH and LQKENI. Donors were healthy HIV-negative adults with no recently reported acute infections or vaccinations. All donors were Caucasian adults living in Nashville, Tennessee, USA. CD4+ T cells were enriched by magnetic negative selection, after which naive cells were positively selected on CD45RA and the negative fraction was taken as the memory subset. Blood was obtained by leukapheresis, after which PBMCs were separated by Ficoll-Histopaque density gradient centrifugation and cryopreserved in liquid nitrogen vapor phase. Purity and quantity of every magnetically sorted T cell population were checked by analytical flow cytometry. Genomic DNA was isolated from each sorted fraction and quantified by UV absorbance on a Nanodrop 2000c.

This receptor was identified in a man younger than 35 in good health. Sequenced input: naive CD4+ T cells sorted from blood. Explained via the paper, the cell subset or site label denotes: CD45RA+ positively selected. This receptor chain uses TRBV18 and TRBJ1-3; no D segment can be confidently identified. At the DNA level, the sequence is TGTGCCAGCTCACCAATGGAGAGCTCTGGAAACACCATATATTTT. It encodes CASSPMESSGNTIYF. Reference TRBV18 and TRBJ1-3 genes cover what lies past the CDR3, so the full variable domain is NAGVMQNPRHLVRRRGQEARLRCSPMKGHSHVYWYRQLPEEGLKFMVYLQKENIIDESGMPKERFSAEFPKEGPSILRIQQVVRGDSAAYFCASSPMESSGNTIYFGEGSWLTVV.